The rows below give T cell receptor beta chains drawn from one sample of a study of T-cell memory formation after mild COVID-19. TCRdb recomputed calls from the 5' RACE reads with MiXCR, one row per CDR3 protein. This table holds roughly 280,000 distinct CDR3 sequences, 15% to 20% found once. The sequencing input was PBMCs or a T cell subset sorted from them (not recorded which). The origin of the receptors is a man between 18 and 35 years old who had mild COVID-19 (a few samples of this study predate the infection). Cell type and time point are not known. CDR3s include the opening cysteine and the closing phenylalanine or tryptophan. A D gene is named only where the DNA matches it firmly. Part of the rows lack a size; the others show once, few, many or a class for expanded clones.

V gene	J gene	clone size	D gene	CDR3 DNA	CDR3 protein
TRBV4-1	TRBJ1-5	NA	TRBD1	TGCGCCAGCAGCCAGACCGGGACAGGGGACCAGCCCCAGCATTTT	CASSQTGTGDQPQHF
TRBV10-3	TRBJ2-3	NA	TRBD1	TGTGCCATCAGTGAGTCGCCCTCTCGGCGGCGACAGGGCCTCACAGATACGCAGTATTTT	CAISESPSRRRQGLTDTQYF
TRBV4-3	TRBJ2-3	many	TRBD2	TGCGCCAGCAGCCCGACTAGCGGGGGGGCAGATACGCAGTATTTT	CASSPTSGGADTQYF
TRBV12-3/TRBV12-4	TRBJ2-3	few	TRBD1	TGTGCCAGCAGTTTAGGCTCAGGGGGAGCATATACGCAGTATTTT	CASSLGSGGAYTQYF
TRBV11-3	TRBJ2-7	NA	TRBD1	TGTGCCAGCAGCTTAGGGACGACAGGGATGATCCACGAGCAGTACTTC	CASSLGTTGMIHEQYF
TRBV5-1	TRBJ2-7	NA	NA	TGCGCCAGCAGTGCGGGGATCTCCTACGAGCAGTACTTC	CASSAGISYEQYF
TRBV6-5	TRBJ1-2	NA	TRBD1	TGTGCCAGCAGTTACGGCCCCCGGGACAGCTATGGCTACACCTTC	CASSYGPRDSYGYTF
TRBV29-1	TRBJ2-5	NA	TRBD2	TGCAGCGTTGAAGAAGCGGGGCTCCAAGAGACCCAGTACTTC	CSVEEAGLQETQYF
TRBV2	TRBJ2-1	NA	NA	TGTGCCAGCGGGCCCTACAATGAGCAGTTCTTC	CASGPYNEQFF
TRBV7-9	TRBJ2-1	NA	NA	TGTGCCAGCAGCATCGGGACCGACTGGCAGCAGTTCTTC	CASSIGTDWQQFF
TRBV7-9	TRBJ1-1	NA	NA	TGTGCCAGCAGCGCCCAGGGTCCTGAAGCTTTCTTT	CASSAQGPEAFF
TRBV11-3	TRBJ1-1	few	TRBD1	TGTGCCAGCAGCTCGGGACAGGGGACAAAAGCTTTCTTT	CASSSGQGTKAFF
TRBV20-1	TRBJ1-6	NA	NA	TGCAGTGCTAGAGACTCATCGTCCGGGGGGAGTTCACCCCTCCACTTT	CSARDSSSGGSSPLHF
TRBV4-2	TRBJ1-2	NA	NA	TGTGCCAGCAAACGGGGACCGAACTATGGCTACACCTTC	CASKRGPNYGYTF
TRBV7-9	TRBJ2-2	NA	NA	TGTGCCAGCAGCCCTGGGGGGGAGCTGTTTTTT	CASSPGGELFF
TRBV12-3/TRBV12-4	TRBJ1-6	few	TRBD1	TGTGCCAGCAGGCCCCGGGACAGTTTCAATTCACCCCTCCACTTT	CASRPRDSFNSPLHF
TRBV11-2	TRBJ2-3	many	TRBD2	TGTGCCAGCAGCTTAGTGGCCCTAGCGGGGGGCACAGATACGCAGTATTTT	CASSLVALAGGTDTQYF
TRBV6-2/TRBV6-3	TRBJ2-1	NA	NA	TGTGCCAGCAGTTACGGCAGGGGAAAGCAGTTCTTC	CASSYGRGKQFF
TRBV9	TRBJ2-4	few	TRBD2	TGTGCCAGCAGCGGCGGACTAGCGGGGGACATTCAGTACTTC	CASSGGLAGDIQYF
TRBV5-1	TRBJ2-3	many	NA	TGTGCCAGCAGCCTTGTGACAGATACGCAGTATTTT	CASSLVTDTQYF
TRBV5-1	TRBJ1-1	NA	TRBD1	TGCGCCAGCAGCCTGGACAGGCCGGGGAACACTGAAGCTTTCTTT	CASSLDRPGNTEAFF
TRBV6-6	TRBJ2-2	NA	NA	TGTGCCAGCGGCGCGACGAACACCGGGGAGCTGTTTTTT	CASGATNTGELFF
TRBV5-1	TRBJ2-1	few	NA	TGCGCCAGCAGCTTGGAGTTCCATGAGCAGTTCTTC	CASSLEFHEQFF
TRBV7-3	TRBJ2-1	few	TRBD1	TGTGCCAGCAGCACGACAGGGGGCGTAGCCAATGAGCAGTTCTTC	CASSTTGGVANEQFF
TRBV9	TRBJ2-1	few	NA	TGTGCCAGCAGCGTAGCCTCGATGTCCTACAATGAGCAGTTCTTC	CASSVASMSYNEQFF
TRBV5-1	TRBJ2-5	few	TRBD1	TGCGCCAGCAGCTGGACAGGGCGTCAAGAGACCCAGTACTTC	CASSWTGRQETQYF
TRBV7-2	TRBJ1-4	NA	NA	TGTGCCAGCAGCCGGGGGCCATCTAATGAAAAACTGTTTTTT	CASSRGPSNEKLFF
TRBV4-2	TRBJ2-3	NA	NA	TGTGCCAGCAGCCAAGATTTGGACAGTCCCCATTGGTTTAGAGCGGATACGCAGTATTTT	CASSQDLDSPHWFRADTQYF
TRBV6-5	TRBJ2-3	few	TRBD2	TGTGCCAGCAGTTATTCCTGGCGGGGGGGCACAGATACGCAGTATTTT	CASSYSWRGGTDTQYF
TRBV7-3	TRBJ1-1	few	TRBD1	TGTGCCAGCAGCTCCCTTACAGGGGGCCCTGCTGAAGCTTTCTTT	CASSSLTGGPAEAFF
TRBV19	TRBJ1-2	few	TRBD1	TGTGCCAGTAGCGGTAGGGGGCCGCCCGGCTACACCTTC	CASSGRGPPGYTF
TRBV6-2/TRBV6-3	TRBJ1-5	NA	TRBD1	TGTGCCAGCAGTTACCGACAGGGAGCAAATCAGCCCCAGCATTTT	CASSYRQGANQPQHF
TRBV3-1	TRBJ2-7	NA	NA	TGTGCCAGCAGCCACCGGACCTCCTACGAGCAGTACTTC	CASSHRTSYEQYF
TRBV27	TRBJ1-2	few	NA	TGTGCCAGCGGCCCCGGGGATAACTATGGCTACACCTTC	CASGPGDNYGYTF
TRBV7-2	TRBJ1-2	NA	NA	TGTGCCAGCAGCGAAGGGGCTGGGAGTTGGGGCTACACCTTC	CASSEGAGSWGYTF
TRBV28	TRBJ1-5	NA	NA	TGTGCCAGCAGTACACCCATAGGAGCTTTTGTCAATCAGCCCCAGCATTTT	CASSTPIGAFVNQPQHF
TRBV4-3	TRBJ2-3	NA	NA	TGCGCCAGCAGCCAAGACGGACCGGCTAGCACAGATACGCAGTATTTT	CASSQDGPASTDTQYF
TRBV2	TRBJ2-3	NA	TRBD2	TGTGCCAGCAGTTATAGCGGGGGGGCCCGCGGAGATACGCAGTATTTT	CASSYSGGARGDTQYF
TRBV7-2	TRBJ1-5	NA	NA	TGTGCCAGCAGCTTTGGAGAGTTCAGCCAGCCCCAGCATTTT	CASSFGEFSQPQHF
TRBV5-1	TRBJ2-4	many	NA	TGCGCCAGCAGCTTGAACAGGGCGGAGGGGGACATTCAGTACTTC	CASSLNRAEGDIQYF
TRBV24-1	TRBJ1-1	few	NA	TGTGCCACCGTGTTAACTATGAACACTGAAGCTTTCTTT	CATVLTMNTEAFF
TRBV4-1	TRBJ1-1	few	NA	TGCGCCAGCAGCTCGGCGGGCACTGAAGCTTTCTTT	CASSSAGTEAFF
TRBV7-6	TRBJ2-1	NA	NA	TGTGCCAGCAGCCCCCGGGCTGACTACAATGAGCAGTTCTTC	CASSPRADYNEQFF
TRBV10-3	TRBJ2-3	few	NA	TGTGCCACCCAAGGGCGGCAGGTTAAGACGATCGATACGCAGTATTTT	CATQGRQVKTIDTQYF
TRBV7-2	TRBJ2-6	NA	NA	TGTGCCAGCATCCTTATTACTGGGGCCAACGTCCTGACTTTC	CASILITGANVLTF
TRBV7-9	TRBJ2-7	few	NA	TGTGCCAGCAGCTCGGTGGTGGCCTACGAGCAGTACTTC	CASSSVVAYEQYF
TRBV5-1	TRBJ1-2	few	NA	TGCGCCAGCAGCTTGGAACCCGGACGGGGAACAGTTGGCTACACCTTC	CASSLEPGRGTVGYTF
TRBV7-9	TRBJ1-2	NA	NA	TGTGCCAGCAGCCAGGGGTTCCGGGGCTATGGCTACACCTTC	CASSQGFRGYGYTF
TRBV29-1	TRBJ2-5	NA	TRBD1	TGCAGCGTGGGGGACAGGGTCGGAGAGACCCAGTACTTC	CSVGDRVGETQYF
TRBV20-1	TRBJ1-1	NA	NA	TGCATCCCGGGCGCGGGATCTAACACTGAAGCTTTCTTT	CIPGAGSNTEAFF
TRBV29-1	TRBJ2-6	NA	NA	TGCAGCGTTGAAATCAGTGGTTCTGGGGCCAACGTCCTGACTTTC	CSVEISGSGANVLTF